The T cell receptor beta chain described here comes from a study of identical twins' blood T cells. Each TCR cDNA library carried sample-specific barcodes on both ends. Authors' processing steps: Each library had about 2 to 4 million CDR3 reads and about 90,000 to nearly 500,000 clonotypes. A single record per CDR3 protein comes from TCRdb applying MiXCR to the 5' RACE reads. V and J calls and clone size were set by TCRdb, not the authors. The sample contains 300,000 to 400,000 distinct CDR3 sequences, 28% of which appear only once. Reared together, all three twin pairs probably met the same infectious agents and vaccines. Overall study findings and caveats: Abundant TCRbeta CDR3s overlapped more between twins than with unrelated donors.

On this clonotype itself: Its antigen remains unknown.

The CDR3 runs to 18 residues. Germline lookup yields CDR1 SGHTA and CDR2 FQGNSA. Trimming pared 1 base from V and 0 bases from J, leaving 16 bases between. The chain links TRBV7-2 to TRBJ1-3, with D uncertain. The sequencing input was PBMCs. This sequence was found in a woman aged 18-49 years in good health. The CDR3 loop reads CASSLVDSGTVSGNTIYF. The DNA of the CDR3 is TGTGCCAGCAGCTTAGTGGATTCGGGAACCGTCTCTGGAAACACCATATATTTT.